A selection of T cell receptor beta chains follows, all from one sample in a study of identical twins. TCRdb re-analysed the 5' RACE reads in MiXCR, keeping a single row per CDR3 protein. This sample carries 640,000 or so distinct CDR3 sequences, roughly 6% of them seen once, and the ten largest clones take about 1.8%. Material: naive T cells sorted from blood. Source of these receptors: a man aged 18 to 29 in good health. Each CDR3 is given with its conserved first and last residue. The D gene is left open where the match is weak. Some rows mark clone size as missing; the rest say once, few, many or name a class of expanded clone.

many	TRBV9	.	TRBJ2-1	CASSVGRIYNEQFF	TGTGCCAGCAGCGTGGGCAGAATTTACAATGAGCAGTTCTTC
few	TRBV4-1	.	TRBJ2-2	CASSQVPILGELFF	TGCGCCAGCAGCCAAGTTCCGATTTTGGGGGAGCTGTTTTTT
many	TRBV12-3/TRBV12-4	.	TRBJ2-1	CASSPPSSYNEQFF	TGTGCCAGCAGCCCCCCGAGTTCCTACAATGAGCAGTTCTTC
.	TRBV7-2	TRBD1	TRBJ2-1	CASSRPGQVSPGEQFF	TGTGCCAGCAGCCGTCCTGGACAGGTCTCTCCGGGTGAGCAGTTCTTC
many	TRBV6-1	.	TRBJ2-1	CASSEYGSGVNEQFF	TGTGCCAGCAGTGAATATGGTTCAGGGGTAAATGAGCAGTTCTTC
many	TRBV20-1	.	TRBJ2-7	CSATALSYEQYF	TGCAGTGCTACAGCTTTATCCTACGAGCAGTACTTC
few	TRBV27	TRBD1	TRBJ2-7	CASKSRLQGSAYEQYF	TGTGCCAGCAAATCCCGCTTACAGGGGTCGGCCTACGAGCAGTACTTC
.	TRBV2	.	TRBJ2-1	CASSVSSTYNEQFF	TGTGCCAGCAGTGTCTCGTCCACCTACAATGAGCAGTTCTTC
few	TRBV2	TRBD2	TRBJ2-3	CASSWGIAGSAQYF	TGTGCCAGCAGTTGGGGTATAGCGGGATCTGCGCAGTATTTT
few	TRBV30	.	TRBJ2-1	CAWSDPFGSNEQFF	TGTGCCTGGAGCGACCCGTTCGGTAGCAATGAGCAGTTCTTC
many	TRBV24-1	TRBD1	TRBJ2-1	CATGKGQGAHEQFF	TGTGCCACCGGGAAGGGACAGGGGGCTCATGAGCAGTTCTTC
few	TRBV7-9	TRBD2	TRBJ2-3	CASSLQLASGQTDTQYF	TGTGCCAGCAGCCTACAATTGGCTAGCGGACAAACAGATACGCAGTATTTT
many	TRBV29-1	.	TRBJ1-2	CSVEAVSRQGLYYGYTF	TGCAGCGTTGAAGCGGTTAGTCGGCAGGGGCTCTACTATGGCTACACCTTC
few	TRBV29-1	.	TRBJ1-1	CSVDWWPREWTEAFF	TGCAGCGTTGATTGGTGGCCTAGGGAGTGGACTGAAGCTTTCTTT
many	TRBV20-1	TRBD2	TRBJ2-1	CSATTPGLDDNEQFF	TGCAGTGCTACAACGCCGGGACTAGATGACAATGAGCAGTTCTTC
.	TRBV5-1	TRBD1	TRBJ2-1	CASSLDEGAGGSYNEQFF	TGCGCCAGCAGCTTGGATGAAGGCGCAGGGGGCAGTTACAATGAGCAGTTCTTC
.	TRBV18	.	TRBJ1-2	CASSPKGDGYGYTF	TGTGCCAGCTCACCAAAGGGTGACGGCTATGGCTACACCTTC
many	TRBV7-9	.	TRBJ1-1	CASSLYMNTEAFF	TGTGCCAGCAGCTTATACATGAACACTGAAGCTTTCTTT
many	TRBV6-5	.	TRBJ1-1	CASSYRMGGSNTEAFF	TGTGCCAGCAGTTACAGGATGGGGGGATCGAACACTGAAGCTTTCTTT
.	TRBV7-3	TRBD2	TRBJ2-1	CASSLGLALAGVLDEQFF	TGTGCCAGCAGCTTAGGCCTCGCTCTAGCGGGAGTGTTGGATGAGCAGTTCTTC
many	TRBV5-1	TRBD2	TRBJ2-3	CASSKTSSFTDTQYF	TGCGCCAGCAGCAAGACTAGCAGCTTCACAGATACGCAGTATTTT
many	TRBV3-1	.	TRBJ2-5	CASSTPGGQETQYF	TGTGCCAGTTCCACACCTGGCGGACAAGAGACCCAGTACTTC
few	TRBV6-2/TRBV6-3	TRBD1	TRBJ1-2	CASSPGQAILYGYTF	TGTGCCAGCAGCCCCGGACAGGCGATTCTCTATGGCTACACCTTC
many	TRBV5-1	.	TRBJ2-7	CASSLERAISEQYF	TGCGCCAGCAGCTTGGAGCGGGCAATCTCCGAGCAGTACTTC
few	TRBV15	TRBD2	TRBJ2-7	CATSRPGLALYEQYF	TGTGCCACCAGCAGACCGGGACTAGCGTTGTACGAGCAGTACTTC
many	TRBV28	TRBD2	TRBJ2-7	CASSSVAGGGIGEQYF	TGTGCCAGCAGTTCCGTGGCGGGAGGGGGAATCGGCGAGCAGTACTTC
.	TRBV5-1	TRBD1	TRBJ1-2	CASSWGDRSEYGYTF	TGCGCCAGCAGCTGGGGGGACAGGTCAGAATATGGCTACACCTTC
many	TRBV5-5	TRBD1	TRBJ2-1	CASSPPGQTYNEQFF	TGTGCCAGCAGCCCACCGGGACAGACCTACAATGAGCAGTTCTTC